One sample yielded the 17 T cell receptor beta chains listed below, sequenced in a study of Ad26.COV2.S vaccination and SARS-CoV-2 variants. Treatment denoted: approximately 18 received Ad26.COV2.S at low or high dose, single or two shots; 5 received placebo; per-sample allocation not given. The samples date from day 63 after the first vaccine or placebo injection. Clones were read by immunoSEQ multiplex PCR, and TCRdb kept only the in-frame ones, dropping some. This table holds hundreds of thousands of clones, approximately 88% found once. Sequencing was performed on peripheral blood, taken in a trial of Ad26.COV2.S vaccine versus placebo. These receptor sequences come from a person aged 18-60 years who received the Ad26.COV2.S COVID-19 vaccine or a placebo.

The chain couples TRBV5-1 to TRBJ2-3; D is uncertain. Trimming removed 4 bases from V and 3 bases from J, with 18 bases in between. Germline V gene data show CDR1 as SGHRS and CDR2 as YFSETQ. There are 16 residues in the CDR3. DNA for the CDR3: TGCGCCAGCAGCCTGATCTCAAGAAGGGCAACAGATACGCAGTATTTT. It encodes CASSLISRRATDTQYF.

This chain links TRBV7-9 with TRBJ1-1; weak D call: TRBD1 (5 bases). The CDR3 has 16 residues. Trimming pared 7 bases from V and 6 bases from J, leaving 24 bases between. Germline lookup yields CDR1 SEHNR and CDR2 FQNEAQ (reference sequence). DNA for the CDR3: TGTGCCAGCAACAACTGGGGGATTACACTGGGGGCTGAAGCTTTCTTT. This gives the protein CASNNWGITLGAEAFF.

The chain is built from TRBV24-1 and TRBJ1-5, with TRBD1 matching over 7 bases. This CDR3 is built from 14 residues. J lost 7 bases, V lost 3 bases, and 5 bases had no gene match. Germline V gene data show CDR1 as KGHDR and CDR2 as SFDVKD. CDR3 loop: CATSDLQGNQPQHF. Here the CDR3 DNA reads TGTGCCACCAGTGATCTACAGGGGAACCAGCCCCAGCATTTT.

V and J are TRBV3-1 (or the pseudogene TRBV3-2) and TRBJ2-1; TRBD2 might be the D (5 bases). In germline, CDR1 is LGHDT, CDR2 YNNKEL (reference sequence). Deletions cut 4 bases from V and 3 bases from J, with 7 bases between. The CDR3 is 13 amino acids. The CDR3 spells CASSLDYYNEQFF. CDR3 nucleotides: TGTGCCAGCAGCCTAGACTACTACAATGAGCAGTTCTTC.

This clone was found once. This rearrangement joins TRBV10-2 to TRBJ2-7, with unresolved D. Germline lookup yields CDR1 WSHSY and CDR2 SAAADI. Deletions cut 10 bases from V and 2 bases from J, with 6 bases between. The CDR3 covers 10 residues. In nucleotides, the CDR3 is TGCGCCACTGGAACCTACGAGCAGTACTTC. Its protein is CATGTYEQYF.

V is TRBV19 and J is TRBJ2-7, with D possibly being TRBD1 (6 bases). V was cut by 7 bases and J by 0 bases, with 10 bases left in between. The CDR3 is 13 residues long. Germline-derived CDR1 and CDR2 are LNHDA and SQIVND (reference sequence). The CDR3 protein is CASTPGHSYEQYF. CDR3 in DNA: TGTGCCAGTACCCCGGGACACTCCTACGAGCAGTACTTC. Using reference TRBV19 and TRBJ2-7 for the parts outside the CDR3, the full variable domain is DGGITQSPKYLFRKEGQNVTLSCEQNLNHDAMYWYRQDPGQGLRLIYYSQIVNDFQKGDIAEGYSVSREKKESFPLTVTSAQKNPTAFYLCASTPGHSYEQYFGPGTRLTVT.

This clone was observed a single time. The V gene is TRBV10-3, the J gene TRBJ2-5; 8 nucleotides align to TRBD2. CDR1 is ENHRY, CDR2 SYGVKD, per germline. This CDR3 comprises 14 residues. J was trimmed by 5 bases and V by 7 bases; bases with no gene match: 9. CDR3 in amino acids: CAINTGGSRETQYF. In nucleotides, the CDR3 is TGTGCCATCAACACGGGAGGGTCCCGGGAGACCCAGTACTTC.

This CDR3 reads CASSPLSDYEQYF. In DNA, the CDR3 is TGTGCCAGCTCACCACTCTCAGACTACGAGCAGTACTTC. J is TRBJ2-7 and V is TRBV18; D ambiguous. This CDR3 region has 13 residues. The germline V gene encodes CDR1 KGHSH and CDR2 LQKENI. V dropped 1 base and J dropped 3 bases, with 7 bases sitting between them.

The rearrangement links TRBV10-1 to TRBJ2-3, with 7 bases fitting TRBD2. Germline CDR1 WNHNN, CDR2 SYGVQD (reference sequence). The CDR3 length is 14 residues. V was clipped by 5 bases and J by 1 base; unmatched bases: 3. The CDR3 DNA sequence: TGCGCCAGCAGTTCGACTAGCCGCACAGATACGCAGTATTTT. Translated, it gives CASSSTSRTDTQYF.

J is TRBJ2-2 and V is TRBV6-5; 9 nucleotides align to TRBD2. The CDR3 loop spans 14 amino acids. Trimming took 7 bases from V and 4 from J; bases not matched to a gene: 4. CDR1 and CDR2 (germline): MNHEY, SVGAGI. Written as DNA, the CDR3 is TGTGCCAGCATTGGGCGGGAGGGCACCGGGGAGCTGTTTTTT. Its protein is CASIGREGTGELFF.

The chain has TRBV3-1 (or the pseudogene TRBV3-2) and TRBJ2-3; weak D call: TRBD2 (5 bases). Germline CDR1 and CDR2: LGHDT and YNNKEL (reference sequence). The CDR3 covers 15 residues. V lost 0 bases, J lost 4 bases, and 11 bases lay in between. The DNA for the CDR3 is TGTGCCAGCAGCCAAGACGGACTTATGGCAGATACGCAGTATTTT. This translates into CASSQDGLMADTQYF.

This chain connects TRBV7-2 to TRBJ1-1, with D possibly being TRBD1 (5 bases). Germline CDR1 reads SGHTA; CDR2 reads FQGNSA. The CDR3 covers 15 residues. V lost 0 bases, J lost 5 bases, and 13 bases lay in between. This CDR3 is CASSLALGPGTEAFF. The DNA of the CDR3 is TGTGCCAGCAGCTTAGCGTTGGGGCCGGGGACTGAAGCTTTCTTT.

CDR3 sequence: CATSRDVGVGYTF. CDR3 nucleotide sequence: TGTGCCACCAGCAGAGATGTTGGGGTTGGCTACACCTTC. The genes are TRBV15 and TRBJ1-2; D is ambiguous. Germline lookup yields CDR1 LNHNV and CDR2 YYDKDF (reference sequence). This CDR3 has 13 residues. Between the trimmed V and J ends, which lost 0 bases and 7 bases, there was a span of 9 bases. The full variable domain, with the rest looked up from reference TRBV15 and TRBJ1-2, is DAMVIQNPRYQVTQFGKPVTLSCSQTLNHNVMYWYQQKSSQAPKLLFHYYDKDFNNEADTPDNFQSRRPNTSFCFLDIRSPGLGDTAMYLCATSRDVGVGYTFGSGTRLTVV.

This clone was seen just once. The rearrangement uses TRBV10-1 and TRBJ2-4; no clear D. The CDR3 extends over 13 amino acids. Germline V gene data show CDR1 as WNHNN and CDR2 as SYGVQD (reference sequence). Trimming took off 0 bases at V and 1 base at J, with 1 base between the two ends. CDR3 bases: TGCGCCAGCAGTGAGTCGGCCAAAAACATTCAGTACTTC. Translated, it gives CASSESAKNIQYF.

The V and J genes are TRBV6-2 or TRBV6-3 and TRBJ1-1; D call uncertain. CDR1 is MNHEY, CDR2 SVGEGT, per germline. The CDR3 extends over 14 amino acids. With 5 bases removed from V and 1 base from J, the gap between germline ends came to 11 bases. The CDR3 spells CASSSPARNTEAFF. The CDR3 DNA sequence: TGTGCCAGCAGTAGCCCCGCAAGGAACACTGAAGCTTTCTTT.

The V and J genes are TRBV19 and TRBJ2-7; 12 nucleotides match TRBD1. There are 15 residues in the CDR3. In germline, CDR1 is LNHDA, CDR2 SQIVND (reference sequence). Trimming took 3 bases from V and 6 from J; bases not matched to a gene: 6. The CDR3: CASSMGGTGGSEQYF. CDR3 nucleotides: TGTGCCAGTAGTATGGGCGGGACAGGGGGCTCCGAGCAGTACTTC.

The chain has TRBV24-1 and TRBJ2-2; 11 nucleotides agree with TRBD1. The CDR3 covers 17 residues. V was clipped by 1 base and J by 4 bases; unmatched bases: 4. The germline V gene encodes CDR1 KGHDR and CDR2 SFDVKD. The chain's CDR3 is CATSDLRGTGGTGELFF. CDR3 sequence (DNA): TGTGCCACCAGTGATTTAAGAGGGACAGGGGGCACCGGGGAGCTGTTTTTT.